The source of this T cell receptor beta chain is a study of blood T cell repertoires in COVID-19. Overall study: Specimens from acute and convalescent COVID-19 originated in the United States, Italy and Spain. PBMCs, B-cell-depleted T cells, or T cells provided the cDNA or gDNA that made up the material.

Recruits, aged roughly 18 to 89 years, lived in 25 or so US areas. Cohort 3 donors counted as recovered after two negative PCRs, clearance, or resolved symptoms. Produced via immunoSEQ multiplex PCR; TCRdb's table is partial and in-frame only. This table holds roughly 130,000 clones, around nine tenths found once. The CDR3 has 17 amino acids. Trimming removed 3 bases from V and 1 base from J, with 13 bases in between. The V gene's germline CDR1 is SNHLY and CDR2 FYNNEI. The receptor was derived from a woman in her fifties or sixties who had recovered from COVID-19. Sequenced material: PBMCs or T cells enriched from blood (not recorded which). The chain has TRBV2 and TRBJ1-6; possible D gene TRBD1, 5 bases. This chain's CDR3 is CASSEGQGFSYNSPLHF. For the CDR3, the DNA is TGTGCCAGCAGTGAGGGGCAGGGCTTTTCCTATAATTCACCCCTCCACTTT.